This T cell receptor beta chain was captured by sequencing in a study of CD4+ T cells in melanoma (dated by TCRdb to between 2021 and 2024). As for the study more broadly: The study examined neoantigen-specific CD4+ T cells in human melanoma. Results and caveats for the whole study, not just this receptor: Neoantigen-specific CD4+ T cells were reported to be correlated with the function of CD8+ T cells, macrophages and B cells. According to the report, neoantigen-specific CD4+ T cells in melanoma displayed diverse differentiation states.

Patients with melanoma were used as donors. At the junction V is shortened by 3 bases and J by 11 bases; bases outside the gene matches: 7. The CDR3 starts with the cysteine, ends with the phenylalanine, and has 13 residues. The DNA shown is the 39-base CDR3, in frame from base 1. On this clone itself: This receptor's antigen is unknown. Qualities for individual bases were not recorded, and no much larger clone is one base off.

Libraries were prepared through the immunoSEQ multiplex PCR assay. The immuneACCESS repertoire file appears here via TCRdb, limited to in-frame rearrangements. These files lack a portion of the clones; in checked studies, under half of the deficit traces to unresolved V genes, and the cause of the others is not known. The sample table records about 10,000 clones; approximately 78% of these occur just once. Of the sample, roughly 20% is held by the ten largest clones. Material: cells from a culture (not recorded whether cultured in vitro). The source is a human donor with melanoma. The rearrangement combines TRBV12-3 or TRBV12-4 with TRBJ1-5, and 7 junction bases match TRBD1. The base sequence is TGTGCCAGCAGTTTCAGCCAGGGGGTGGCCCAGCATTTT. It codes for CASSFSQGVAQHF.